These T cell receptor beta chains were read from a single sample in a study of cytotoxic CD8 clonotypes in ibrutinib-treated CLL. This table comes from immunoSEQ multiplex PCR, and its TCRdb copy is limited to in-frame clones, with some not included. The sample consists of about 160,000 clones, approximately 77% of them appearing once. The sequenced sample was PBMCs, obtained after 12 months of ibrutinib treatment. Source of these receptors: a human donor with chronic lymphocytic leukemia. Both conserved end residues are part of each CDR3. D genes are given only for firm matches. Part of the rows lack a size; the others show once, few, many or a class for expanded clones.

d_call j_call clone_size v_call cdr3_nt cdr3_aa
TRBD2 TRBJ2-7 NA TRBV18 TGTGCCAGCTCACCCCCGGGGAGGGCCCACGAGCAGTACTTC CASSPPGRAHEQYF
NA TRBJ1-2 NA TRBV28 TGTGCCAGCAGTTTAGTAGGCAGGGCCTATGGCTACACCTTC CASSLVGRAYGYTF
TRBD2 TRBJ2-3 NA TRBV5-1 TGCGCCAGCAGCCCGTCACTAGCGGGGCCGGGAGATACGCAGTATTTT CASSPSLAGPGDTQYF
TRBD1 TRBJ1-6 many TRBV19 TGTGCCAGTAGTATAGGACAGGGGAATTCACCCCTCCACTTT CASSIGQGNSPLHF
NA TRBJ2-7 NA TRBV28 TGTGCCAGCAGTTTACCCCGGGGCCGCGAGCAGTACTTC CASSLPRGREQYF
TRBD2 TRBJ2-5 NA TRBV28 TGTGCCAGCAGTTTAGGCGGGGGGGCGAGTGTGACCCAGTACTTC CASSLGGGASVTQYF
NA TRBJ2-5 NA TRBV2 TGTGCCAGCCTGAAATGGGGCCAAGAGACCCAGTACTTC CASLKWGQETQYF
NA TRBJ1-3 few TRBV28 TGTGCCAGCAGTTTGAGGACAGCCTCTGGAAACACCATATATTTT CASSLRTASGNTIYF
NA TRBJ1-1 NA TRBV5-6 TGTGCCAGCAGCTTGGTCGGGGGCGCAGGGGCTTTCTTT CASSLVGGAGAFF
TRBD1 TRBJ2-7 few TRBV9 TGTGCCAGCAGCGACCGTCTCGACAGGGAGACCGAGCAGTACTTC CASSDRLDRETEQYF
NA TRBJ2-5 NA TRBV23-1 TGCGCCAGCAGTCGTGGCGGGACCGAGGGAGATGAGACCCAGTACTTC CASSRGGTEGDETQYF
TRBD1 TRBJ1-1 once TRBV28 TGTGCCAGCAGTTTCCTGGACAGGGACACTGAAGCTTTCTTT CASSFLDRDTEAFF
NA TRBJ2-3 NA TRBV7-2 TGTGCCAGCAGCCCAAGCACAGATACGCAGTATTTT CASSPSTDTQYF
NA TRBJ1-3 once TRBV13 TGTGCCAGCAGTCAGCGCTACGTGGCAGGAAACACCATATATTTT CASSQRYVAGNTIYF
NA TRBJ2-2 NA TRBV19 TGTGCCAGTATGAAGGAGCTGTTTTTT CASMKELFF
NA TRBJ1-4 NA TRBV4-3 TGCGCCAGCAGCCAAGATTACGGACGGAATAATGAAAAACTGTTTTTT CASSQDYGRNNEKLFF